This TCR beta chain comes out of a study of T cells in Graves' hyperthyroidism and ophthalmopathy (dated by TCRdb to the late 2010s). Looking at the study overall: Peripheral blood was collected at initial diagnosis, before any treatment. TCR V-J signatures able to tell the groups apart were searched for in a discovery cohort of 95 to 100 patients, of whom more than 40 had Graves' ophthalmopathy and roughly 58 had stable Graves' hyperthyroidism. Whether ophthalmopathy could be predicted prospectively was tested in an independent validation cohort made up of about 20 hyperthyroidism patients plus 17 patients who later progressed to ophthalmopathy. The roughly 99 discovery patients were divided at random into training and test sets in a 7:3 ratio. Thyroid tissue and blood T-cell repertoires from six Graves' hyperthyroidism patients were also compared in the study. Once sampling was done, hyperthyroidism patients were given methimazole at a starting dose of 30 mg daily, whereas ophthalmopathy patients were given high-dose intravenous methylprednisolone. TCR Vbeta CDR3 sequencing of 130 to 150 peripheral blood samples (under 45 ophthalmopathy, approximately 80 hyperthyroidism and roughly 17 progressor patients) is reported in the paper.

TCR beta CDR3 regions were amplified from RNA transcripts. For the first round of RT-PCR on the TCR CDR3, the HTBI primer set was used together with the Qiagen OneStep RT-PCR kit. Libraries were constructed in a second round of multiplex PCR, after which size selection and purification were carried out. Paired-end sequencing of the libraries was performed with 100 bp reads on an Illumina HiSeq2000. The study's processing was this. SOAPnuke was used to process the raw data, removing reads that contained adapters or uncalled bases, had a mean Phred below 15, or lacked an exact match to the constant primer or identifier. High-quality paired reads were merged using COPE v1.2.5, and each unique nucleotide sequence was defined as a clonotype. Clonotypes were aligned to IMGT TRBV, TRBD and TRBJ reference segments using MiTCR v1.1. Only V-J combinations with frequency above 0.0001, covering about 99% of repertoires, were analysed. The TCS score was defined as F50 (clonal expansion) divided by E x V (chaos), with BLOSUM62-based TCRdist calculated between CDR3 peptides within each V-J. Welch's t-statistics and random forest reduced around 520 V-J features to 10 to 15, which were used in a naive Bayes classifier (R e1071). The raw public reads went through TCRdb reprocessing: fastp at Q25, MiXCR clone calling, in-frame beta chains kept. Entries are consolidated by CDR3 protein sequence, retaining the most common genes and DNA. What appears here as the V and J calls and clone size reflects TCRdb's work, not the paper's. The sample table shows about 460,000 distinct CDR3 sequences, and about 20% are seen once. Less than 65% of the sample rests with the top ten.

Regarding this clonotype: What antigen it recognizes has not been identified. No much larger clonotype is one base removed from it; base qualities were not supplied.

The CDR3 measures 17 amino acids from cysteine to phenylalanine. Kept here is only the CDR3 DNA, which spans 51 bases and is read in frame from base 1. CDR1 is given as LGHNT and CDR2 as FRNRAP, both from the germline V gene. At the junction V is shortened by 0 bases and J by 0 bases, with 11 bases in between. The research as a whole found: No statistical method was used to fix the sample size in advance, and group allocation was not hidden from the investigators. In validation, progression to ophthalmopathy was predicted by the model with nearly 71% sensitivity and 72% to 85% specificity, a median of roughly six months before onset. A model built on a 13 V-J signature distinguished ophthalmopathy from stable hyperthyroidism, reaching 85% to 90% sensitivity and about 81% specificity in cross-validation and 80%/75% in testing. Most expanded thyroid clonotypes (frequency above 0.001) were also detected in blood, a finding suggesting that blood repertoires may reflect thyroid immune responses.

Ophthalmopathy patients had moderately to severely active disease, Clinical Activity Score of at least 3, NOSPECS grade of at least 4, and duration under 3 months. The study excluded patients with uncontrolled infections, other autoimmune diseases, pregnancy or lactation. Diagnoses relied on clinical symptoms, serum thyroxine and TRAb, thyroid ultrasound and orbital computed tomography. Ficoll-Paque density gradient centrifugation was used to isolate PBMCs from approximately 11 ml of fresh peripheral blood. Total RNA was extracted using Trizol reagent, and RNA quality was assessed on an Agilent 2100 Bioanalyzer.

The sequence came from a woman aged 70-85 years with Graves' ophthalmopathy. What was sequenced was blood. In this chain, TRBV12-5 is recombined with TRBJ1-4; the D gene is unclear. The base sequence is TGTGCTAGTGGTTTGGTTTATCGGGGAGCAACTAATGAAAAACTGTTTTTT. Translated, this is CASGLVYRGATNEKLFF.